Below, 22 T cell receptor beta chains from the same sample are listed, as sequenced in a study of T cell repertoires in aging, cancer and after chemotherapy. Rearranged V-D-J TRB sequences were amplified with a mixed TRB-A/B primer pool. TCRdb analysed the multiplex PCR reads with MiXCR anew, one entry per CDR3 protein. The sample carries approximately 8,400 distinct CDR3 sequences, more than 25% recorded once. TCR beta rearrangements were amplified from peripheral blood genomic DNA. The sequencing sample was made of blood. All receptors derive from a human donor in good health.

This clonotype came up a few times. The rearrangement joins TRBV12-3 or TRBV12-4 to TRBJ2-5; D gene uncertain. Trimming cost V 3 bases and J 4 bases, with 3 bases left between them. The CDR3 loop spans 11 amino acids. The CDR3 DNA reads TGTGCCAGCAGTTTTGGAGAGACCCAGTACTTC. It translates to CASSFGETQYF.

In this sample, this clonotype turned up a few times. This sequence joins TRBV11-1 and TRBJ1-6, with D possibly being TRBD1 (6 bases). Germline V lookup: CDR1 SGHAT, CDR2 FQDESV (reference sequence). The CDR3 covers 14 residues. The germline V and J ends were trimmed by 3 bases and 7 bases, with 10 bases remaining between them. CDR3 region: CASSLKQGNSPLHF. CDR3 in DNA: TGTGCCAGCAGCTTGAAGCAGGGGAATTCACCCCTCCACTTT.

This chain uses TRBV19 with TRBJ1-5; TRBD1 agrees at 8 bases. The germline gives CDR1 LNHDA, CDR2 SQIVND (reference sequence). The CDR3 sequence is 14 residues long. V lost 8 bases and J lost 0; bases outside the gene matches: 3. CDR3 nucleotides: TGTGCCAGTGCGACAGGGGATAGCAATCAGCCCCAGCATTTT. Translated: CASATGDSNQPQHF.

The V and J genes are TRBV12-3 or TRBV12-4 and TRBJ2-7; D is ambiguous. This CDR3 has 15 residues. V dropped 3 bases and J dropped 2 bases, with 14 bases sitting between them. CDR3 DNA sequence: TGTGCCAGCAGTTTTCGTCGCGGCCCGACCTACGAGCAGTACTTC. Amino acid sequence: CASSFRRGPTYEQYF.

This chain uses TRBV2 with TRBJ2-3, with 8 positions matching TRBD2. The CDR3 covers 15 residues. Germline assignment: CDR1 SNHLY and CDR2 FYNNEI. The junction had 9 bases not matched to a gene; V was cut back by 7 bases and J by 3 bases. The CDR3 here is CASISGLGPTDTQYF. CDR3 DNA sequence: TGTGCCAGCATCTCGGGACTAGGCCCGACAGATACGCAGTATTTT.

The chain carries TRBV6-6 and TRBJ2-2; 12 positions agree with TRBD1. The V and J ends lost 2 bases and 6 bases, in that order; junction bases with no gene match: 1. Germline CDR1 reads MNHNY; CDR2 reads SVGAGI (reference sequence). The CDR3 spans 15 residues. The CDR3 DNA follows: TGTGCCAGCAGTTACCGGGACAGGGGGCCCGGGGAGCTGTTTTTT. Protein product: CASSYRDRGPGELFF.

The chain carries TRBV7-6 and TRBJ2-2; D is ambiguous. V shed 6 bases and J shed 1 base, with 15 bases lying between them. The V gene's germline CDR1 is SGHVS and CDR2 FNYEAQ. The CDR3 is made up of 16 amino acids. The CDR3 spells CASSSAESRNTGELFF. In DNA, the CDR3 is TGTGCCAGCAGTTCTGCGGAGTCCAGGAACACCGGGGAGCTGTTTTTT.

Relative to its sample, this clonotype is large. The chain uses TRBV19 and TRBJ2-7; no definite D call. CDR3 length equals 13 residues. Germline V gives CDR1 LNHDA, CDR2 SQIVND (reference sequence). V was trimmed by 2 bases and J by 1 base, leaving 6 bases between them. The CDR3 is CASSITASYEQYF. The CDR3 bases are TGTGCCAGTAGTATAACGGCTTCCTACGAGCAGTACTTC.

The rearrangement uses TRBV19 and TRBJ2-7; 8 bases line up with TRBD2. V dropped 7 bases and J dropped 2; count of bases not matched to a gene: 10. The germline CDR1 and CDR2 sequences are LNHDA and SQIVND (reference sequence). The CDR3 consists of 15 residues. The CDR3 DNA follows: TGTGCCAGTACCATCGGGGGGGCGGGGACCTACGAGCAGTACTTC. Amino acid sequence: CASTIGGAGTYEQYF.

V and J are TRBV10-3 and TRBJ2-7, with 13 nucleotides matching TRBD2. Germline V CDR1 and CDR2: ENHRY, SYGVKD. With V trimmed by 6 bases and J by 7 bases, 6 bases remained unmatched. This CDR3 contains 14 residues. The CDR3 coding sequence is TGTGCCATCAGGACTAGCGGGGGGCCGGGGGAGCAGTACTTC. It is translated as CAIRTSGGPGEQYF.

The V and J genes are TRBV7-6 and TRBJ1-2, with D possibly matching TRBD1 (6 bases). Trimming shortened V by 3 bases and J by 0 bases, and 8 bases separated the two germline ends. The CDR3 consists of 14 residues. Germline loops: CDR1 SGHVS, CDR2 FNYEAQ. The DNA for the CDR3 is TGTGCCAGCAGCTTTGGACAGCCTAACTATGGCTACACCTTC. Translation gives CASSFGQPNYGYTF.

V usage is TRBV7-2 and J usage is TRBJ1-3; D not resolved. This CDR3 contains 15 residues. CDR1 SGHTA and CDR2 FQGNSA come from the germline V gene. V shed 0 bases and J shed 4 bases, with 10 bases lying between them. The CDR3 protein is CASSLAPKTGNTIYF. For the CDR3, the DNA is TGTGCCAGCAGCTTAGCCCCAAAGACGGGAAACACCATATATTTT.

In its sample, this clonotype is medium-sized (0.01 to 0.1%). The CDR3 loop reads CSVDGQTSYEQYF. The DNA of the CDR3 is TGCAGCGTTGACGGACAGACCTCCTACGAGCAGTACTTC. The V and J genes are TRBV29-1 and TRBJ2-7; TRBD1 is a possible D gene (6 bases). CDR1 is SQVTM and CDR2 is ANQGSEA in the germline V gene. Trimming removed 3 bases at V and 0 bases at J, with 9 bases between. The CDR3 extends over 13 amino acids.

This clonotype is classed as medium-sized. The chain is built from TRBV29-1 and TRBJ2-7; 8 nucleotides agree with TRBD2. V lost 4 bases to trimming and J lost 3 bases; unmatched junction nucleotides: 2. CDR1 and CDR2 from the germline V gene are SQVTM and ANQGSEA. The CDR3 is made up of 12 amino acids. The CDR3 nucleotides are TGCAGCGTTGTGAGCGGGGGCTACGAGCAGTACTTC. Protein product: CSVVSGGYEQYF.

This clonotype is medium-sized in the sample. The chain has TRBV29-1 and TRBJ1-5, with TRBD1 as a possible D gene (5 bases). Germline V CDR1 and CDR2: SQVTM, ANQGSEA. The CDR3 runs to 14 residues. The germline V and J ends were trimmed by 5 bases and 4 bases, with 15 bases remaining between them. The CDR3 loop is CSVSVLGENQPQHF. The CDR3 DNA follows: TGCAGCGTTTCGGTCTTAGGGGAAAATCAGCCCCAGCATTTT.

The chain uses TRBV12-3 or TRBV12-4 and TRBJ1-2; 7 bases match TRBD1. There are 13 residues in the CDR3. The ends lost 6 bases at V and 4 bases at J; junction bases unmatched: 5. CDR3 in amino acids: CASRYRGGYGYTF. The DNA of the CDR3 is TGTGCCAGCAGGTACAGGGGCGGCTATGGCTACACCTTC.

In its sample, this clonotype was seen a few times. The genes are TRBV6-5 and TRBJ1-2; 9 positions match TRBD1. CDR1 and CDR2 (germline): MNHEY, SVGAGI. The CDR3 extends over 17 amino acids. With 0 bases clipped from V and 6 bases from J, the junction kept 11 bases outside the gene matches. The CDR3 DNA reads as TGTGCCAGCAGTTACTCGATCTCCGGGACAGGGAGGGATGGCTACACCTTC. The encoded protein is CASSYSISGTGRDGYTF.

This clonotype has a handful of counts. The CDR3 nucleotides are TGTGCCAGCAGTTACGAACAGGGGGGGAATCAGCCCCAGCATTTT. Translating it yields CASSYEQGGNQPQHF. The chain carries TRBV6-2 or TRBV6-3 and TRBJ1-5; 8 bases are a match to TRBD1. The CDR3 totals 15 residues. V lost 2 bases, J lost 4 bases, and 4 bases stayed unmatched. From germline, CDR1 is MNHEY and CDR2 SVGEGT.

The rearrangement uses TRBV6-2 or TRBV6-3 and TRBJ2-1; D is perhaps TRBD1 or TRBD2 (5 bases each). In germline, CDR1 is MNHEY, CDR2 SVGEGT. V was shortened by 0 bases and J by 5 bases, with 11 bases between the two germline ends. The length of the CDR3 is 15 residues. The CDR3 DNA reads as TGTGCCAGCAGTTACTCGAGGGACCGCCACAATGAGCAGTTCTTC. It encodes CASSYSRDRHNEQFF.

V and J are TRBV20-1 and TRBJ2-1, with 7 bases aligning to TRBD2. The CDR3 is made up of 13 amino acids. CDR1 is DFQATT and CDR2 is SNEGSKA in the germline V gene (reference sequence). For the CDR3, the DNA is TGCAGCCTGGGGGGGAGCTCCTACAATGAGCAGTTCTTC. The encoded protein is CSLGGSSYNEQFF.

This clonotype showed up just a few times. This chain uses TRBV12-3 or TRBV12-4 with TRBJ2-5; 9 nucleotides line up with TRBD1. The CDR3 consists of 16 residues. V gave up 6 bases and J gave up 2 bases; unmatched junction bases: 10. Written as DNA, the CDR3 is TGTGCCAGCAGATCTAGGGACAGGGCAGGTCAAGAGACCCAGTACTTC. This codes for CASRSRDRAGQETQYF.

This clonotype came up a few times. CDR3 coding DNA: TGTGCCAGCAGCCCTTTGGGTGGCGGTGGCGGGGAGCTGTTTTTT. Amino acids: CASSPLGGGGGELFF. The chain employs TRBV7-6 and TRBJ2-2; D is unclear. Germline V CDR1 and CDR2: SGHVS, FNYEAQ. V was trimmed by 5 bases and J by 7 bases, leaving 17 bases between them. The CDR3 runs 15 residues.